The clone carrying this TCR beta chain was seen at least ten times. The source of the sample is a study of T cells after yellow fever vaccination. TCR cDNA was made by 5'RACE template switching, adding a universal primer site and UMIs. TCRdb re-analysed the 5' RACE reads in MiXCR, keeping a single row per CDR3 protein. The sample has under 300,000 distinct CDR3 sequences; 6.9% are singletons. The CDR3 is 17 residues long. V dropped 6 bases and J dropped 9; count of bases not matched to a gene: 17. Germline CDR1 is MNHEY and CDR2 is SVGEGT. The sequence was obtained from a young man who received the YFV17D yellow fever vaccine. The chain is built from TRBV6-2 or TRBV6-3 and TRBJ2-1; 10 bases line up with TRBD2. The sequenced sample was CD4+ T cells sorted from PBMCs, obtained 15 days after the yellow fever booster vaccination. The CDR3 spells CASSSLGGTSDIGEQFF. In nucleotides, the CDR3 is TGTGCCAGCAGCAGCCTGGGAGGGACTAGCGATATCGGTGAGCAGTTCTTC.